This T cell receptor (beta chain) was recorded in a study of tumor-infiltrating lymphocytes in primary liver carcinoma. Overall study: Each participant had primary liver carcinoma, and surgical resection was the treatment. Subjects consisted of male and female patients aged 30 to 69 years.

Unsorted whole blood yielded blood RNA, and germline DNA was extracted as well. Production of TCR beta cDNA used around 500 ng total RNA together with a constant-region primer. Each TCR beta library was derived from three nested multiplex PCR rounds that employed slightly modified ARM-PCR. TRBV1-TRBV30 forward and Cbeta reverse primers drove the first two roughly 10-cycle rounds. TCRdb reprocessed the multiplex PCR reads with MiXCR, giving one entry per CDR3 protein. The data hold 320,000 or so distinct CDR3 sequences, with 60% to 80% observed a single time. Germline CDR1 and CDR2: SEHNR and FQNEAQ (reference sequence). This CDR3 comprises 11 residues. The V end lost 4 bases, the J end lost 6 bases, and 7 bases lay between the germline ends. As for this clonotype: Being one base from a much bigger clone, this may be a read error.

The material sequenced was peripheral blood. This chain uses TRBV7-9 with TRBJ2-7, with a weak D call TRBD2 (5 bases). This TCR was recovered from a man aged 35-49 years with primary liver carcinoma and hepatitis B virus infection. The CDR3 sequence is CASSSEGEQYF. CDR3 bases: TGTGCCAGCAGCTCAGAGGGCGAGCAGTACTTC.